One and the same sample provided the 26 T cell receptor beta chains below, sequenced in a study of shared clonotypes between healthy human individuals. Generated by immunoSEQ multiplex PCR, the TCRdb table keeps only in-frame clones and is missing some. The profile shows 700,000 to 950,000 clones, 90% to 98% of them singletons. Naive CD8 populations comprised CD45RO-negative cells positively selected for CCR7, excluding terminally differentiated effector memory CD45RA+ cells. Sequencing was carried out using naive CD8+ T cells sorted from blood. These receptors were obtained from a man aged 25 to 45 in good health.

The chain has TRBV7-6 and TRBJ2-7; 9 bases map to TRBD1. This CDR3 is 16 amino acids long. Germline-derived CDR1 and CDR2 are SGHVS and FNYEAQ. The trim removed 0 bases at V and 5 bases at J, leaving 8 bases unmatched. The CDR3 nucleotides are TGTGCCAGCAGCTTAGCGTCGGACAGGGGTATCCACGAGCAGTACTTC. As protein: CASSLASDRGIHEQYF.

V gene TRBV9 combines with J gene TRBJ2-1; D may match TRBD1 or TRBD2 (5 bases each). Trimming shortened V by 0 bases and J by 0 bases, and 13 bases separated the two germline ends. Germline V gene sequence: CDR1 SGDLS, CDR2 YYNGEE. CDR3 size: 17 residues. CDR3 sequence (DNA): TGTGCCAGCAGCGTAGAGAGGGGCTATTCCTCCTACAATGAGCAGTTCTTC. This translates into CASSVERGYSSYNEQFF. The whole variable domain, filled in from reference TRBV9 and TRBJ2-1, reads DSGVTQTPKHLITATGQRVTLRCSPRSGDLSVYWYQQSLDQGLQFLIQYYNGEERAKGNILERFSAQQFPDLHSELNLSSLELGDSALYFCASSVERGYSSYNEQFFGPGTRLTVL.

This clone is a singleton in its sample. The V gene is TRBV6-5, the J gene TRBJ1-1, with D maybe TRBD1 (6 bases). The germline V gene has CDR1 MNHEY and CDR2 SVGAGI. Between the trimmed V and J ends, which lost 2 bases and 3 bases, there was a span of 13 bases. The CDR3 spans 15 residues. CDR3 DNA: TGTGCCAGCAGTTACCCAGGGCCAGGGGACACTGAAGCTTTCTTT. This encodes CASSYPGPGDTEAFF.

The chain combines TRBV13 with TRBJ2-7, with 11 bases lining up with TRBD2. CDR1 PRHDT and CDR2 FYEKMQ come from the germline V gene (reference sequence). V shed 2 bases and J 3 bases; nucleotides not matched to a gene: 3. The CDR3 runs 15 residues. CDR3 loop: CASSLSGTSGYEQYF. The CDR3 DNA reads TGTGCCAGCAGCTTAAGCGGGACTAGCGGCTACGAGCAGTACTTC.

This clone showed up just once. The chain employs TRBV4-1 and TRBJ2-3; a weak D match, TRBD1 (6 bases). This CDR3 spans 19 amino acids. Germline lookup yields CDR1 MGHRA and CDR2 YSYEKL. V was clipped by 0 bases and J by 0 bases, with 19 bases between them. DNA of the CDR3: TGCGCCAGCAGCCAAGATCTCCATCAGTCAGGGGATAGCACAGATACGCAGTATTTT. This sequence encodes CASSQDLHQSGDSTDTQYF.

V and J are TRBV4-1 and TRBJ1-1, with 8 bases identical to TRBD1. The ends lost 4 bases at V and 12 bases at J; junction bases unmatched: 7. There are 12 residues in the CDR3. Germline CDR1 and CDR2: MGHRA and YSYEKL. CDR3 sequence (DNA): TGCGCCAGCAGCCGACGGGACAGGTTGACTTTCTTT. The encoded protein is CASSRRDRLTFF.

V and J are TRBV7-9 and TRBJ1-1; D is unresolved. Per the germline V gene, CDR1 is SEHNR and CDR2 is FQNEAQ (reference sequence). The V and J ends lost 1 base and 6 bases respectively, with 9 bases between them. This CDR3 spans 13 amino acids. CDR3 DNA: TGTGCCAGCAGCTTAGTGGGTGATGCTGAAGCTTTCTTT. It codes for CASSLVGDAEAFF.

The chain is built from TRBV19 and TRBJ2-5; the match to TRBD2 covers 7 bases. V lost 4 bases, J lost 5 bases, and 10 bases stayed unmatched. This CDR3 is built from 15 residues. CDR1 is LNHDA and CDR2 is SQIVND in the germline V gene (reference sequence). CDR3 residues: CASSSSGLVTETQYF. The CDR3 coding sequence is TGTGCCAGTAGTAGTAGTGGACTAGTAACGGAGACCCAGTACTTC.

The CDR3 is CASSRDRAYEQYF. In DNA, the CDR3 is TGTGCCAGCAGTCGGGACAGGGCCTACGAGCAGTACTTC. The chain joins TRBV5-4 to TRBJ2-7; 9 nucleotides agree with TRBD1. Germline trimming cut 5 bases from V and 2 bases from J; bases unmatched to any gene: 2. The CDR3 covers 13 residues. The germline CDR1 and CDR2 sequences are SGHNT and YYREEE (reference sequence). Variable domain in full (rest from reference TRBV5-4 and TRBJ2-7): ETGVTQSPTHLIKTRGQQVTLRCSSQSGHNTVSWYQQALGQGPQFIFQYYREEENGRGNFPPRFSGLQFPNYSSELNVNALELDDSALYLCASSRDRAYEQYFGPGTRLTVT.

V and J are TRBV28 and TRBJ2-7; 13 positions match TRBD2. CDR1 and CDR2 (germline): MDHEN, SYDVKM. The CDR3 runs 17 residues. The junction had 7 bases not matched to a gene; V was cut back by 5 bases and J by 0 bases. The CDR3 nucleotides are TGTGCCAGCAGTACACCGGGACTAGCGGGGAGCTCCTACGAGCAGTACTTC. This gives the protein CASSTPGLAGSSYEQYF.

The J gene is TRBJ2-1, the V gene TRBV29-1; no definite D call. The V gene's germline CDR1 is SQVTM and CDR2 ANQGSEA. Trimming took 4 bases from V and 0 from J, leaving 10 bases between them. CDR3 length: 14 residues. The CDR3 sequence: CSVGRASSYNEQFF. The CDR3 DNA follows: TGCAGCGTTGGACGGGCCAGCTCCTACAATGAGCAGTTCTTC.

CDR3 bases: TGTGCCAGCATCAAATCATGGACTGAGCAGTTCTTC. Translation gives CASIKSWTEQFF. The rearrangement uses TRBV7-9 and TRBJ2-1; no clear D gene. CDR3 size: 12 residues. The V end was cut by 7 bases, the J end by 9 bases, with 13 bases between. CDR1 is SEHNR, CDR2 FQNEAQ, per germline (reference sequence).

Of note for this clone: The CDR3 end shows no conserved phenylalanine or tryptophan, and so a read error is likely. No DNA is shown, since the ends of the CDR3 on it are uncertain; the CDR3 is the one TCRdb lists. The V call is TRBV5-1, the J call TRBJ1-2; the table's D call of TRBD1 was not tested on the DNA. With termini counted, the CDR3 has 9 amino acids. Germline CDR1 reads SGHRS; CDR2 reads YFSETQ. The CDR3 is CASSLRGSD.

This chain uses TRBV29-1 with TRBJ2-2, with D possibly TRBD1 on 6 matching bases. The CDR3 contains 13 residues. Trimming removed 7 bases from V and 5 bases from J, with 14 bases in between. Germline CDR1 reads SQVTM; CDR2 reads ANQGSEA. The CDR3 region has the DNA TGCAGCGCCCTTCCGGGACAAACCGGGGAGCTGTTTTTT. This codes for CSALPGQTGELFF.

The V call is TRBV27, the J call TRBJ1-2; tentative D call: TRBD1 (6 bases). Germline-derived CDR1 and CDR2 are MNHEY and SMNVEV (reference sequence). Trimming removed 8 bases from V and 7 bases from J, with 17 bases in between. The length of the CDR3 is 13 residues. CDR3 loop: CASAMGGALGYTF. CDR3 DNA: TGTGCCAGCGCCATGGGGGGGGCGCTTGGCTACACCTTC.

The rearrangement links TRBV7-2 to TRBJ1-3, with 10 bases that match TRBD1. Looked up from germline, CDR1 is SGHTA and CDR2 is FQGNSA. CDR3 size: 18 residues. The J segment lost 0 bases and the V segment lost 1 base, leaving 6 bases of the junction unmatched. The CDR3 region is CASSLGAGQGYSGNTIYF. CDR3 in DNA: TGTGCCAGCAGCTTAGGTGCGGGACAGGGGTACTCTGGAAACACCATATATTTT.

This chain joins TRBV28 and TRBJ1-4; D not certain. V lost 1 base and J lost 8, with 20 bases in between. This CDR3 has 17 residues. Germline V gene sequence: CDR1 MDHEN, CDR2 SYDVKM. CDR3 in amino acids: CASSLSPAGLTTEKLFF. The DNA of the CDR3 is TGTGCCAGCAGTTTATCCCCAGCAGGCCTCACAACGGAAAAACTGTTTTTT.

CDR3 DNA sequence: TGTGCCAGCAGTGACTCTCGGACAGAAAACACCGGGGAGCTGTTTTTT. This translates into CASSDSRTENTGELFF. This chain joins TRBV6-4 and TRBJ2-2, with a weak D call TRBD1 (6 bases). Germline values: CDR1 MRHNA, CDR2 SNTAGT. The CDR3 loop spans 16 amino acids. Trimming shortened V by 0 bases and J by 2 bases, and 10 bases separated the two germline ends.

The chain has TRBV28 and TRBJ1-5, with TRBD1 matching 9 bases. In germline, CDR1 is MDHEN, CDR2 SYDVKM. The CDR3 extends over 15 amino acids. With 5 bases clipped from V and 10 bases from J, the junction kept 12 bases outside the gene matches. The CDR3 nucleotides are TGTGCCAGCAGTCAACAGGGACAGGGTGATCTACCCCAGCATTTT. It is translated as CASSQQGQGDLPQHF.

The CDR3 DNA reads as TGTGCCAGCAGCTTAGCAAGGCCGGAGCGGGAGGGCACAGATACGCAGTATTTT. Its protein is CASSLARPEREGTDTQYF. This chain joins TRBV7-6 and TRBJ2-3; 9 nucleotides agree with TRBD2. The V gene end was trimmed by 0 bases and the J gene end by 1 base; junction bases not matched to a gene: 8. The CDR3 is 18 residues long. Germline CDR1 and CDR2: SGHVS and FNYEAQ.

This clone appeared a single time. The V gene is TRBV2, the J gene TRBJ2-7; D not resolved. The germline V and J ends were trimmed by 8 bases and 0 bases, with 11 bases remaining between them. This CDR3 is built from 13 residues. CDR1 is SNHLY, CDR2 FYNNEI, per germline. In nucleotides, the CDR3 is TGTGCCAGCGGGGAAAATCCCTCCTACGAGCAGTACTTC. As protein: CASGENPSYEQYF.

The chain links TRBV13 to TRBJ1-2; the D is unclear. Trimming took 5 bases from V and 2 from J, leaving 15 bases between them. There are 15 residues in the CDR3. Germline CDR1 reads PRHDT; CDR2 reads FYEKMQ (reference sequence). The CDR3 DNA reads as TGTGCCAGCAGCCCCATGGGCAGCGCGAACTATGGCTACACCTTC. It is translated as CASSPMGSANYGYTF. Combining the CDR3 with reference TRBV13 and TRBJ1-2 gives the whole variable domain AAGVIQSPRHLIKEKRETATLKCYPIPRHDTVYWYQQGPGQDPQFLISFYEKMQSDKGSIPDRFSAQQFSDYHSELNMSSLELGDSALYFCASSPMGSANYGYTFGSGTRLTVV.

This clone was counted between two and nine times. The rearrangement uses TRBV4-3 and TRBJ2-1; 11 bases fit TRBD2. Germline V gene lookup returns CDR1 LGHNA and CDR2 YSLEER. There are 16 residues in the CDR3. V lost 0 bases to trimming and J lost 10 bases; unmatched junction nucleotides: 8. CDR3 bases: TGCGCCAGCAGCCAAGATCGGCTAGCGGGAGGTGGCGAGCAGTTCTTC. This encodes CASSQDRLAGGGEQFF.

The chain couples TRBV27 to TRBJ2-1; TRBD2 agrees at 11 bases. J gave up 9 bases and V 4 bases, and 8 bases lay outside the gene matches. Germline-derived CDR1 and CDR2 are MNHEY and SMNVEV (reference sequence). The CDR3 totals 15 residues. The CDR3 nucleotides read TGTGCCAGCAGTTCGCTAGCGGGGGGTTTTAGTGAGCAGTTCTTC. It is translated as CASSSLAGGFSEQFF.

The chain recombines TRBV4-1 with TRBJ2-2, with D uncertain. The CDR3 totals 14 residues. Germline loops: CDR1 MGHRA, CDR2 YSYEKL. Trimming left V 1 base short and J 3 bases short, with 6 bases between. The DNA for the CDR3 is TGCGCCAGCAGCCAAGCTAGGTACACCGGGGAGCTGTTTTTT. This gives the protein CASSQARYTGELFF.

The chain carries TRBV28 and TRBJ2-7; maybe TRBD2 (5 bases). The CDR3 spans 19 residues. Per the germline V gene, CDR1 is MDHEN and CDR2 is SYDVKM. Trimming removed 6 bases from V and 6 bases from J, with 33 bases in between. The CDR3 DNA sequence: TGTGCCAGCAGACACGTCGTGGCGATGACTACCTCGGACGAATCCGAGCAGTACTTC. Translated: CASRHVVAMTTSDESEQYF.